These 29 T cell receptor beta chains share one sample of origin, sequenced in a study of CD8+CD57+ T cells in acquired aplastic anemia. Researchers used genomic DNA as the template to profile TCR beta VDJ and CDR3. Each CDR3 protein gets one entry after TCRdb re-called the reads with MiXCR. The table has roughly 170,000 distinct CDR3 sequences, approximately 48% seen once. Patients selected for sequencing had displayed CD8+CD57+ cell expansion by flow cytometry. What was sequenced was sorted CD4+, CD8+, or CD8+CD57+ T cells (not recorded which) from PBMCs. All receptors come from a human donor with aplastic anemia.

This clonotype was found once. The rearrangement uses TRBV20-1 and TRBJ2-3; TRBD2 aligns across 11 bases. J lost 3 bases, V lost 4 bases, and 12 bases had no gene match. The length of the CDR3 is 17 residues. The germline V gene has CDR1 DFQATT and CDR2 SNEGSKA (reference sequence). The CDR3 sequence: CSATYSGRAVGTDTQYF. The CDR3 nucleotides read TGCAGTGCTACTTATAGCGGGAGGGCCGTGGGAACAGATACGCAGTATTTT.

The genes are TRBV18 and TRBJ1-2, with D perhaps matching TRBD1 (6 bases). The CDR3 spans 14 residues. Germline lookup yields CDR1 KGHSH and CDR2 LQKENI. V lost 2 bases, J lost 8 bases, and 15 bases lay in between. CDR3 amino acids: CASSPEPGGRGYTF. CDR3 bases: TGTGCCAGCTCACCAGAACCGGGGGGCCGGGGCTACACCTTC.

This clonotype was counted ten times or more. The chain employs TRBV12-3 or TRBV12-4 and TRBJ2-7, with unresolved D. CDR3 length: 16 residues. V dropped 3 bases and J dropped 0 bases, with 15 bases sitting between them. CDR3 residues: CASSFSGSLSSYEQYF. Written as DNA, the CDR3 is TGTGCCAGCAGTTTTTCTGGCAGCCTGAGCTCCTACGAGCAGTACTTC.

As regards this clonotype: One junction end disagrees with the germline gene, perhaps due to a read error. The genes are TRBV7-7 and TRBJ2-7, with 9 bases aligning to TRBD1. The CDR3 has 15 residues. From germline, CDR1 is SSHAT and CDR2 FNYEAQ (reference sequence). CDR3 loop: CASSLGPGTGNEQYF. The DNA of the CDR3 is TGTGCTAGCAGCTTGGGTCCCGGGACAGGGAACGAGCAGTACTTC. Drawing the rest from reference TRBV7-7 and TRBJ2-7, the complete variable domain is GAGVSQSPRYKVTKRGQDVTLRCDPISSHATLYWYQQALGQGPEFLTYFNYEAQPDKSGLPSDRFSAERPEGSISTLTIQRTEQRDSAMYRCASSLGPGTGNEQYFGPGTRLTVT.

The CDR3 DNA reads TGTGCCAGCAGTATTGGAGCGGACCCGGTCCTGGGAGAGCAGTACTTC. Its translation: CASSIGADPVLGEQYF. The chain uses TRBV2 and TRBJ2-7; the D gene is possibly TRBD2 (5 bases). V lost 5 bases to trimming and J lost 7 bases, with 24 bases between them. The CDR3 is 16 amino acids. CDR1 is SNHLY, CDR2 FYNNEI, per germline.

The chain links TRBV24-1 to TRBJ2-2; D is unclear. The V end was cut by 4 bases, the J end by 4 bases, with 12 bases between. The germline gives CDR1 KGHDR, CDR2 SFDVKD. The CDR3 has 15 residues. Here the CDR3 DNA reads TGTGCCACCAGTGACACCTGGCAGACCACCGGGGAGCTGTTTTTT. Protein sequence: CATSDTWQTTGELFF.

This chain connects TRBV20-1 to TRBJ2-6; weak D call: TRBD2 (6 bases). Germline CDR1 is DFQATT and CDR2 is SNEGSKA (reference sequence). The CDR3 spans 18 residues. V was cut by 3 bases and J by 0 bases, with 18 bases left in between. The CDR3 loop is CSARPVRGISSGANVLTF. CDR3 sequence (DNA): TGCAGTGCTAGGCCCGTTCGGGGGATATCCTCTGGGGCCAACGTCCTGACTTTC.

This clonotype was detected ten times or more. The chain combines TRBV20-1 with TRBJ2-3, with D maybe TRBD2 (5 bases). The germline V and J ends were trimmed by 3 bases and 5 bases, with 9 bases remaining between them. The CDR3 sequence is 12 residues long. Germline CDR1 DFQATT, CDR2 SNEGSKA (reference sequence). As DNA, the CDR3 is TGCAGTGCTAGCCTCACTAGAGATACGCAGTATTTT. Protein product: CSASLTRDTQYF.

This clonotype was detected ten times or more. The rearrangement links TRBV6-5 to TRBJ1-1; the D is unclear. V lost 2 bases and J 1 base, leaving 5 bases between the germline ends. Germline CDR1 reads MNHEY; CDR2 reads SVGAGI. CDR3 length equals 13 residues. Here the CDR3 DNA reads TGTGCCAGCAGTTACAGGAGGAACACTGAAGCTTTCTTT. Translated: CASSYRRNTEAFF.

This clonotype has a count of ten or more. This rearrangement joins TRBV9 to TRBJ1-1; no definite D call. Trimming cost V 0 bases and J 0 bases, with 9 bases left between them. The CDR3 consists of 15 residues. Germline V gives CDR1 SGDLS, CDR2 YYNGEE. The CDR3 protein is CASSVVSSLNTEAFF. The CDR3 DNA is TGTGCCAGCAGCGTAGTATCCAGTTTGAACACTGAAGCTTTCTTT.

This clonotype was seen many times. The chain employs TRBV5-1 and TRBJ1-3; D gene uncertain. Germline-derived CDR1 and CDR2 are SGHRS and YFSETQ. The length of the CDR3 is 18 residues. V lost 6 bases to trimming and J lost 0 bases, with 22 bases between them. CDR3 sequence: CASTSSGRGGYSGNTIYF. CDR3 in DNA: TGCGCCAGCACCTCGTCAGGACGGGGAGGTTACTCTGGAAACACCATATATTTT.

The CDR3 spells CASSAQIGTGELFF. In DNA form, the CDR3 reads TGCGCCAGCAGTGCTCAAATAGGGACCGGGGAGCTGTTTTTT. The V call is TRBV10-1, the J call TRBJ2-2, with D unclear. Germline CDR1 and CDR2: WNHNN and SYGVQD (reference sequence). V shed 4 bases and J shed 5 bases, with 11 bases lying between them. The CDR3 extends over 14 amino acids.

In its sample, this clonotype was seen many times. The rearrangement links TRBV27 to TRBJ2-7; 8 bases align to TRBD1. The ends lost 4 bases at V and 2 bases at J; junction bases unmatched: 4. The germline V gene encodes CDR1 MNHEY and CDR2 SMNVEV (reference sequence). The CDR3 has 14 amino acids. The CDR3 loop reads CASSSKQGAYEQYF. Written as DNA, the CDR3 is TGTGCCAGCAGTTCGAAACAGGGGGCCTACGAGCAGTACTTC.

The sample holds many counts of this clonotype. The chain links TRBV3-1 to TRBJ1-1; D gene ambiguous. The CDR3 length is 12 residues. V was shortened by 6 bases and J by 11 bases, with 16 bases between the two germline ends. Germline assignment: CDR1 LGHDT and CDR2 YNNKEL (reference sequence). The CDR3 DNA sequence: TGTGCCAGCAGGGATCACGGAGGGAGGGCTTTCTTT. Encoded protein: CASRDHGGRAFF.

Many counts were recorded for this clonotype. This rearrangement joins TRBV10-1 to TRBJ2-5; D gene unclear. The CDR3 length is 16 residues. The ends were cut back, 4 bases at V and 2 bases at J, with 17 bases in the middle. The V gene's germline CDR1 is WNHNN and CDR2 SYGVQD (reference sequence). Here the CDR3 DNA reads TGCGCCAGCAGTGGCAGGATTGGACGGATACAAGAGACCCAGTACTTC. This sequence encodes CASSGRIGRIQETQYF.

CDR3 DNA sequence: TGTGCCATCAGTTTAGTTGCAGGGGGCGTCAAAGCTTTCTTT. Its translation is CAISLVAGGVKAFF. The chain uses TRBV9 and TRBJ1-1; 8 nucleotides align to TRBD1. Germline V CDR1 and CDR2: SGDLS, YYNGEE. CDR3 length: 14 amino acids. V was pared by 9 bases and J by 9 bases, with 16 bases of the junction left unmatched.

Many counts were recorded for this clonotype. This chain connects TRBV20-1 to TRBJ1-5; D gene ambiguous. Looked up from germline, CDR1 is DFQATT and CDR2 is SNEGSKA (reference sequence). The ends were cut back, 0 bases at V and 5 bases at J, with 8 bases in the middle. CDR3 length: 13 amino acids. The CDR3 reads CSARDTLDQPQHF. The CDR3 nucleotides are TGCAGTGCTAGAGATACCCTTGATCAGCCCCAGCATTTT.

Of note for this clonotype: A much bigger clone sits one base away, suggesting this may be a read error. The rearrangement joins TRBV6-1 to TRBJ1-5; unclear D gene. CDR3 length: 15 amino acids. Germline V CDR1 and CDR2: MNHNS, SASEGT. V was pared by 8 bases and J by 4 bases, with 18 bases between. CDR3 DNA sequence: TGTGCCAGCGCTGCCTGGGAGGCGGGTAATCAGCCCCAGCATTTT. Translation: CASAAWEAGNQPQHF.

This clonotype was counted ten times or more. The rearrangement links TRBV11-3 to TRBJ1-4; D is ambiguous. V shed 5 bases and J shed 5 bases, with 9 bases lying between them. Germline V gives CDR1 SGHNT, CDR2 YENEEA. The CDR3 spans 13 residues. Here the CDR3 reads CASSLHKNEKLFF. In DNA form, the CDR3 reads TGTGCCAGCAGCCTCCACAAGAATGAAAAACTGTTTTTT.

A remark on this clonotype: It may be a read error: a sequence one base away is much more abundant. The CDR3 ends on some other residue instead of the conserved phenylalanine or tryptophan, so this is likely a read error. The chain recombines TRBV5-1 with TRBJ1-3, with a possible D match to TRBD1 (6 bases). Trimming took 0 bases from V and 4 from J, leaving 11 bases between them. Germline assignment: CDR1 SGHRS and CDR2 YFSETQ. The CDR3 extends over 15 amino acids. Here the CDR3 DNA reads TGCGCCAGCAGCTTGGTTTCGGGGGCAGGAAACACCATATATCTT. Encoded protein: CASSLVSGAGNTIYL.

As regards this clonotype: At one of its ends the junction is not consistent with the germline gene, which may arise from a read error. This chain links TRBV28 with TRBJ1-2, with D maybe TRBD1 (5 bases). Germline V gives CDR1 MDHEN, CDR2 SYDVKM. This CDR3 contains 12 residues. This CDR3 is CASSLGKGRAAF. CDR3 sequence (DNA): TGTGCCAGCAGTTTAGGGAAGGGCAGGGCGGCCTTC.

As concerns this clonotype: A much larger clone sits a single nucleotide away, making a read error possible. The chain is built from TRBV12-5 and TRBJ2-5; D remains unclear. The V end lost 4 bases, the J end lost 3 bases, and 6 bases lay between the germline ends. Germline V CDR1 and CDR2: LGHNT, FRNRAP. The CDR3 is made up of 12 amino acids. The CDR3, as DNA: TGTGCTAGTGGTTCTCGGGAAGAGACCCAGTACTTC. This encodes CASGSREETQYF. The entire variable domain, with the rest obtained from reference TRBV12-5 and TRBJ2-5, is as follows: DARVTQTPRHKVTEMGQEVTMRCQPILGHNTVFWYRQTMMQGLELLAYFRNRAPLDDSGMPKDRFSAEMPDATLATLKIQPSEPRDSAVYFCASGSREETQYFGPGTRLLVL.

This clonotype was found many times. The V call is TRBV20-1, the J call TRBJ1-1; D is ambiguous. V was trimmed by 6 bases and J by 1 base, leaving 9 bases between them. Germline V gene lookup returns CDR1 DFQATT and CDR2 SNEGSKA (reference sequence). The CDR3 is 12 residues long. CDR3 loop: CSALHPNTEAFF. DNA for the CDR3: TGCAGTGCCTTACACCCGAACACTGAAGCTTTCTTT.

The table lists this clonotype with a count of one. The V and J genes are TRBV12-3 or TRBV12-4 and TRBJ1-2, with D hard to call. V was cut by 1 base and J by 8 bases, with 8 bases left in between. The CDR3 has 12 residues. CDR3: CASSLGAAGYTF. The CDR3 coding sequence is TGTGCCAGCAGTTTAGGGGCAGCGGGCTACACCTTC.

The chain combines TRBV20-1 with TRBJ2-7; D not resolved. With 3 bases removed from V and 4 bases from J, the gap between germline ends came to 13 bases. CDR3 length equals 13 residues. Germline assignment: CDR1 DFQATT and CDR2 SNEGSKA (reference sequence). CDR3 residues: CSASSSQVYEQYF. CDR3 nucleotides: TGCAGTGCTAGCTCTTCGCAGGTTTACGAGCAGTACTTC.

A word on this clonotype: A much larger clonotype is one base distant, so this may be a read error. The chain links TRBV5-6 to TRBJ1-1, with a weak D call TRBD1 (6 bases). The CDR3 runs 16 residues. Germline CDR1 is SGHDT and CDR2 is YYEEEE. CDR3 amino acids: CASSFRTVRRGTEDFF. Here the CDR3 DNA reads TGTGCCAGCAGCTTCAGGACAGTCAGGAGGGGGACTGAAGATTTCTTT.

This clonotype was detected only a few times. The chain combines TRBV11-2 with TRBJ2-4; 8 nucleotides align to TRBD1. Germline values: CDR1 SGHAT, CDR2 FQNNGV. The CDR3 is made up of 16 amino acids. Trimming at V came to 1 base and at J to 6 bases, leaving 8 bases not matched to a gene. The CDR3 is CASSLVFTGGANIQYF. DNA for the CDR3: TGTGCCAGCAGCTTAGTTTTTACAGGGGGAGCAAACATTCAGTACTTC. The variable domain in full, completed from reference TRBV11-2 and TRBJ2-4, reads EAGVAQSPRYKIIEKRQSVAFWCNPISGHATLYWYQQILGQGPKLLIQFQNNGVVDDSQLPKDRFSAERLKGVDSTLKIQPAKLEDSAVYLCASSLVFTGGANIQYFGAGTRLSVL.

The CDR3 spells CASSGQGAYNEQFF. In nucleotides, the CDR3 is TGTGCCAGCAGTGGTCAGGGGGCGTACAATGAGCAGTTCTTC. This rearrangement joins TRBV6-1 to TRBJ2-1; 8 bases align to TRBD1. The length of the CDR3 is 14 residues. CDR1 MNHNS and CDR2 SASEGT come from the germline V gene. After removal of 4 bases from V and 4 bases from J, the junction contained 3 bases not matched to a gene.

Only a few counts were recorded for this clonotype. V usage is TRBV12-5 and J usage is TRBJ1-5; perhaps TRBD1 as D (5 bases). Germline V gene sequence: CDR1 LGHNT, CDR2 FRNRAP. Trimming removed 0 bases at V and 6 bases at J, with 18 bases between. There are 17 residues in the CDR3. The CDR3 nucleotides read TGTGCTAGTGGTTTGGTAGGATTCGCCAGGGTGATTCAGCCCCAGCATTTT. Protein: CASGLVGFARVIQPQHF.